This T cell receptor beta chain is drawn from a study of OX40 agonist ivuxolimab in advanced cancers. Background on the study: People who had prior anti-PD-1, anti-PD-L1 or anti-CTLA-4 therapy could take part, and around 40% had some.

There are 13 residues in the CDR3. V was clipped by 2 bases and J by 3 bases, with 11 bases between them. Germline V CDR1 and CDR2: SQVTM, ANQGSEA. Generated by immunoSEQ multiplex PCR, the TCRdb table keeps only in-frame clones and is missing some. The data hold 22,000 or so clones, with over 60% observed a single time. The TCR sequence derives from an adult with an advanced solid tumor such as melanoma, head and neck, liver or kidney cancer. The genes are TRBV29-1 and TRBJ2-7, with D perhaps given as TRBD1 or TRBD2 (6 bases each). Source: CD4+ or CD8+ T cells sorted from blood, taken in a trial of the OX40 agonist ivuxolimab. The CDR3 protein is CSVENGGLYEQYF. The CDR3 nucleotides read TGCAGCGTTGAAAATGGGGGGCTCTACGAGCAGTACTTC.